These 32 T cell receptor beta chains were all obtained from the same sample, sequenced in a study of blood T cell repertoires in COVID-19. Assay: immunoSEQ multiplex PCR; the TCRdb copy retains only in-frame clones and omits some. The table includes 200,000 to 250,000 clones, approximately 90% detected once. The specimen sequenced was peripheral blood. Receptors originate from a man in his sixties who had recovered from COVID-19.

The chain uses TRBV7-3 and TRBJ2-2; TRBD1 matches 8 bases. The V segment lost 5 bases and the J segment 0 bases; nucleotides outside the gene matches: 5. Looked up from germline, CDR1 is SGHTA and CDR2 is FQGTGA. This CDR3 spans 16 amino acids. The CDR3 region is CASSARQGTNTGELFF. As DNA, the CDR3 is TGTGCCAGCAGCGCCAGACAGGGGACGAACACCGGGGAGCTGTTTTTT.

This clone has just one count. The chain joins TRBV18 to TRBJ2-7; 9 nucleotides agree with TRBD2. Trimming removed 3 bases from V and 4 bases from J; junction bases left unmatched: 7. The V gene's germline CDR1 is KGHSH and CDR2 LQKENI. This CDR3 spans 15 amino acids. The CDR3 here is CASSPAGGPGYEQYF. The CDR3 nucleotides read TGTGCCAGCTCACCGGCGGGGGGGCCGGGATACGAGCAGTACTTC.

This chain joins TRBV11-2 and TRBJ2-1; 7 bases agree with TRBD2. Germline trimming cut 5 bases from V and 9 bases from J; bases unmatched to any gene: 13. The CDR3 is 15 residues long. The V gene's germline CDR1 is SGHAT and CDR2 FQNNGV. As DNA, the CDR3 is TGTGCCAGCAGCCCGGGGGGACTGGCAGCGCCTGAGCAGTTCTTC. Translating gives CASSPGGLAAPEQFF. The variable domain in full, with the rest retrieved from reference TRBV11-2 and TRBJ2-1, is EAGVAQSPRYKIIEKRQSVAFWCNPISGHATLYWYQQILGQGPKLLIQFQNNGVVDDSQLPKDRFSAERLKGVDSTLKIQPAKLEDSAVYLCASSPGGLAAPEQFFGPGTRLTVL.

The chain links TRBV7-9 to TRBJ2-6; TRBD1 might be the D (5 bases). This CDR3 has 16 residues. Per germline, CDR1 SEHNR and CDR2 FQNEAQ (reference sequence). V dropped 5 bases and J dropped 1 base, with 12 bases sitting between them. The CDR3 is CASSRHKGSGANVLTF. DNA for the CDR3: TGTGCCAGCAGCCGTCATAAGGGGTCTGGGGCCAACGTCCTGACTTTC.

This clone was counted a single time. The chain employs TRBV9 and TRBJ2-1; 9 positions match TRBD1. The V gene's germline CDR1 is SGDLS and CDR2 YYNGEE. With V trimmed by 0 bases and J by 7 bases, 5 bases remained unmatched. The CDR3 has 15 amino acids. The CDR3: CASSVEDRGENEQFF. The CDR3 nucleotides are TGTGCCAGCAGCGTAGAAGACAGGGGGGAGAATGAGCAGTTCTTC.

CDR3 protein: CASSLSGEPGQGASGYTF. In DNA form, the CDR3 reads TGTGCCAGCAGCTTATCTGGGGAGCCGGGACAGGGGGCTTCGGGCTACACCTTC. The chain has TRBV7-3 and TRBJ1-2; 12 positions agree with TRBD1. Unmatched junction bases numbered 15, after V lost 2 bases and J lost 8 bases. The CDR3 covers 18 residues. Germline assignment: CDR1 SGHTA and CDR2 FQGTGA.

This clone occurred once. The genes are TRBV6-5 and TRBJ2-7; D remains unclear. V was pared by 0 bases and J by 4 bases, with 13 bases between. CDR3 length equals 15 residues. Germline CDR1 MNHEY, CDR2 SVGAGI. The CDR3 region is CASSYSNKFTYEQYF. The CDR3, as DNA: TGTGCCAGCAGTTACTCCAATAAGTTCACTTACGAGCAGTACTTC.

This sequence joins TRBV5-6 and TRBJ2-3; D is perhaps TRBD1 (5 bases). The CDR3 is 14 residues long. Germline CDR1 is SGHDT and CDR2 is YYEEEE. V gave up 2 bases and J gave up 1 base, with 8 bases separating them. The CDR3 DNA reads TGTGCCAGCAGCTTCGACAGCGGCACAGATACGCAGTATTTT. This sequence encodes CASSFDSGTDTQYF.

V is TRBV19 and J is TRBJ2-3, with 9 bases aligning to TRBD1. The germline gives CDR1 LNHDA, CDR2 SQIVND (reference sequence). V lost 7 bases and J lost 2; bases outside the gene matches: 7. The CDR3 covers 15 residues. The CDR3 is CASTGTGHFTDTQYF. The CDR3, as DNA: TGTGCCAGTACCGGGACAGGGCATTTCACAGATACGCAGTATTTT.

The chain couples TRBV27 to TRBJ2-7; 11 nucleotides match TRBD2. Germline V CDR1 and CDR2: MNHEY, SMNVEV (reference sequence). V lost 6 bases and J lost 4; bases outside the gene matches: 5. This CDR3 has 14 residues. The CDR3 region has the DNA TGTGCCAGCAGATTAGCGGGAGGGCCTTACGAGCAGTACTTC. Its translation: CASRLAGGPYEQYF.

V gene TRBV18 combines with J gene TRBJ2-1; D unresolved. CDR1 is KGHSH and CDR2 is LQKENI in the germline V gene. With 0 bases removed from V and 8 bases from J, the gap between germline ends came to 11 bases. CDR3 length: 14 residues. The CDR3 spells CASSPPEARHEQFF. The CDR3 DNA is TGTGCCAGCTCACCACCAGAGGCCCGCCATGAGCAGTTCTTC.

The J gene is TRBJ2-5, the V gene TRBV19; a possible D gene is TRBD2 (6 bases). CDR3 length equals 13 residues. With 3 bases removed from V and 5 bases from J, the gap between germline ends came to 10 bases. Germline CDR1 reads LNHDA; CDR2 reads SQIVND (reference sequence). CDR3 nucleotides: TGTGCCAGTAGTATGGAGGGAAGGGAGACCCAGTACTTC. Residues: CASSMEGRETQYF.

The CDR3 bases are TGTGCCAGCAGCGTAGAGGGGGTCGGGTACAATGAGCAGTTCTTC. Amino acids: CASSVEGVGYNEQFF. The chain carries TRBV9 and TRBJ2-1; a possible D gene is TRBD1 (6 bases). V gave up 0 bases and J gave up 4 bases, with 11 bases separating them. Germline V lookup: CDR1 SGDLS, CDR2 YYNGEE. CDR3 length: 15 residues.

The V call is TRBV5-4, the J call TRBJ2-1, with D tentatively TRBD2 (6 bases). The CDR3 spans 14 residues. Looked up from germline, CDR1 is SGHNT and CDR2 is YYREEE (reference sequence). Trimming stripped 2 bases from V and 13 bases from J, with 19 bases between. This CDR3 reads CASSFPLGGAGQFF. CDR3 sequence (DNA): TGTGCCAGCAGCTTTCCCCTCGGGGGAGCGGGCCAGTTCTTC.

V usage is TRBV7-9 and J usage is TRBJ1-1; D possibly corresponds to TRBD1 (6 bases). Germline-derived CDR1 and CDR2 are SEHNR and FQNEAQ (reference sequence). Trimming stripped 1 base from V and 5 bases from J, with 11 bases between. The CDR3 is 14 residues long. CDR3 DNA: TGTGCCAGCAGCTTAGGGCAGGGGACGACTGAAGCTTTCTTT. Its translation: CASSLGQGTTEAFF.

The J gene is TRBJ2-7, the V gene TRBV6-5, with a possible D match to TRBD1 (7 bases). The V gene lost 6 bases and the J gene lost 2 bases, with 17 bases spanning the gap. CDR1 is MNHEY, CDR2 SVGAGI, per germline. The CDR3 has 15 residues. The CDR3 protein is CASRSDRDCTYEQYF. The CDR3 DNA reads TGTGCCAGCAGGAGCGACAGGGACTGTACCTACGAGCAGTACTTC.

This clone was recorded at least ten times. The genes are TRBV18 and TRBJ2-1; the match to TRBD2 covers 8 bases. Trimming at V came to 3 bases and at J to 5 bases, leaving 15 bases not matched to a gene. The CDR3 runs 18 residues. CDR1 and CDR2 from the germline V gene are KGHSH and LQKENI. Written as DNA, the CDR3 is TGTGCCAGCTCACCCCTCTCGGTAAGGACTAGCTCGAACAATGAGCAGTTCTTC. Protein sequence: CASSPLSVRTSSNNEQFF.

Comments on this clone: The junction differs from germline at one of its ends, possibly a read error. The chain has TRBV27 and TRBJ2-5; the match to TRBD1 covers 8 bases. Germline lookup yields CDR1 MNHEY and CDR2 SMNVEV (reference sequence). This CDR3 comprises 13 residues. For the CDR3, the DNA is TGTGCCAGCAGTGTCGGACAGGGAGGTCCTACTAACTTC. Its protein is CASSVGQGGPTNF.

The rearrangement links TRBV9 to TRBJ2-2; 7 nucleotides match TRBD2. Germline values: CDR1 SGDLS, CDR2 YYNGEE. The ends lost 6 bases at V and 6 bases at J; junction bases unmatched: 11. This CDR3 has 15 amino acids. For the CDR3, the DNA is TGTGCCAGCACCGCGCTGGGGGGGTTTGCCGGGGAGCTGTTTTTT. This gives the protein CASTALGGFAGELFF.

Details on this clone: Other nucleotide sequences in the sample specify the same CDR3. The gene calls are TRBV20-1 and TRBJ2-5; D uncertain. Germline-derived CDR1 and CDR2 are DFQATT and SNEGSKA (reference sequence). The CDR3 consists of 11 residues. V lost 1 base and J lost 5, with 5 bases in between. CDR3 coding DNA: TGCAGTGCTAGAGGGAGCGAGACCCAGTACTTC. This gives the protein CSARGSETQYF.

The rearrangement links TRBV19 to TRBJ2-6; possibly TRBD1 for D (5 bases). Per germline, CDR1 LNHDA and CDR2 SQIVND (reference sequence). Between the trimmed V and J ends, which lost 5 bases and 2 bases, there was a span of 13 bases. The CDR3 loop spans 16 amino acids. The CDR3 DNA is TGTGCCAGTAGTGGACAAGGGATACCTGGGGCCAACGTCCTGACTTTC. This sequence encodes CASSGQGIPGANVLTF.

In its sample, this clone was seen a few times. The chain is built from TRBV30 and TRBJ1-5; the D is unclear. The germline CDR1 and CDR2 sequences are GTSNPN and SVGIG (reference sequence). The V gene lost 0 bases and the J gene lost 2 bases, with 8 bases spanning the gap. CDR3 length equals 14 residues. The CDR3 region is CAWSVEYRNQPQHF. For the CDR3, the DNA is TGTGCCTGGAGTGTAGAGTACCGCAATCAGCCCCAGCATTTT. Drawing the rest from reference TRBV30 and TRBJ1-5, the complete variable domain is SQTIHQWPATLVQPVGSPLSLECTVEGTSNPNLYWYRQAAGRGLQLLFYSVGIGQISSEVPQNLSASRPQDRQFILSSKKLLLSDSGFYLCAWSVEYRNQPQHFGDGTRLSIL.

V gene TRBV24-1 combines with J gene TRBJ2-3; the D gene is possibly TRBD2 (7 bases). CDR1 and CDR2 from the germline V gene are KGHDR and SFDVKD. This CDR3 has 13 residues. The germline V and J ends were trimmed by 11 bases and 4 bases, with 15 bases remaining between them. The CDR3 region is CAIGGVSADTQYF. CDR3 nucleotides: TGTGCCATAGGGGGGGTATCCGCAGATACGCAGTATTTT.

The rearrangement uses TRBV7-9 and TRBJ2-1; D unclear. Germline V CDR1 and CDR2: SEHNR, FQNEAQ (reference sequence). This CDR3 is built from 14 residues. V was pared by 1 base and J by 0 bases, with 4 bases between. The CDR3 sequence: CASSLGSSYNEQFF. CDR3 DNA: TGTGCCAGCAGCTTAGGGAGCTCCTACAATGAGCAGTTCTTC.

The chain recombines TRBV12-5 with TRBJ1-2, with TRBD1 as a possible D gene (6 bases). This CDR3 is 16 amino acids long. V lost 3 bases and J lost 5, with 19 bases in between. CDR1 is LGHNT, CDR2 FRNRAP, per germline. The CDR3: CASGLLGDTASYGYTF. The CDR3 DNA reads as TGTGCTAGTGGTTTACTTGGGGACACGGCTTCTTATGGCTACACCTTC. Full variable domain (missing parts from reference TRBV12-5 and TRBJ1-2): DARVTQTPRHKVTEMGQEVTMRCQPILGHNTVFWYRQTMMQGLELLAYFRNRAPLDDSGMPKDRFSAEMPDATLATLKIQPSEPRDSAVYFCASGLLGDTASYGYTFGSGTRLTVV.

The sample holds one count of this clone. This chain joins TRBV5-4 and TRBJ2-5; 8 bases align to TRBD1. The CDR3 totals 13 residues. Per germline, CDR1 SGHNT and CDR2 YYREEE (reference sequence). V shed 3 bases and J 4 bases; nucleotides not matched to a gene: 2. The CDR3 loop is CASSSQGAETQYF. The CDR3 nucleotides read TGTGCCAGCAGCTCGCAGGGGGCAGAGACCCAGTACTTC.

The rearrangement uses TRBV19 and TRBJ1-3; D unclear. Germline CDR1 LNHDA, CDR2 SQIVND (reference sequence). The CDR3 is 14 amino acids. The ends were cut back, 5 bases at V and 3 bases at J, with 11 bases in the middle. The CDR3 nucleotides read TGTGCCAGTAGTTCCACTCCCGGTGGAAACACCATATATTTT. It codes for CASSSTPGGNTIYF.

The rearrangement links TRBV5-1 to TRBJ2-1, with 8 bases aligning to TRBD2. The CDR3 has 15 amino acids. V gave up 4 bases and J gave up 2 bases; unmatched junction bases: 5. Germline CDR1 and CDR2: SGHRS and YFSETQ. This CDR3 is CASSRSGSTYNEQFF. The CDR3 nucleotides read TGCGCCAGCAGCAGAAGCGGGAGCACCTACAATGAGCAGTTCTTC.

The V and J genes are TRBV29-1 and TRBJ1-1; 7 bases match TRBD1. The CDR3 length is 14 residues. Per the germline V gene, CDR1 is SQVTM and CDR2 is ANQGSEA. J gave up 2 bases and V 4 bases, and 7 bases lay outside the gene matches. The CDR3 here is CSVGWDRVNTEAFF. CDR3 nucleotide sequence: TGCAGCGTTGGTTGGGACAGAGTAAACACTGAAGCTTTCTTT.

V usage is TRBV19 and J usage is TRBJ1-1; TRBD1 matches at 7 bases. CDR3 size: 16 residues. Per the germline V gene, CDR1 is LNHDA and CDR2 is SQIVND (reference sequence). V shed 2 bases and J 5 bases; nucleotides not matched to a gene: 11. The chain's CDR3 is CASSIFGTAKGTEAFF. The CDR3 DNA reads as TGTGCCAGTAGTATATTCGGGACAGCTAAGGGGACTGAAGCTTTCTTT.

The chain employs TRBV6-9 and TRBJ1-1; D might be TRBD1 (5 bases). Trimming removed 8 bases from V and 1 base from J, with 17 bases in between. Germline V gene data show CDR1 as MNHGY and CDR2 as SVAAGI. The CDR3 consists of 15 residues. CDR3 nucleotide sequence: TGTGCCAGCTTACTCTGCAGGGAACCGAACACTGAAGCTTTCTTT. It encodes CASLLCREPNTEAFF.

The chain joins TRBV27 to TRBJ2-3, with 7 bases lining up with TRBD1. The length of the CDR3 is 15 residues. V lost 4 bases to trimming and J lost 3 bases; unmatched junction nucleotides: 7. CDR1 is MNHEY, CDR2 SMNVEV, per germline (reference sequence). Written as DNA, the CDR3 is TGTGCCAGCAGTTCGACAGGGTTTGTAACAGATACGCAGTATTTT. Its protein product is CASSSTGFVTDTQYF.